Following are 21 T cell receptor beta chains from one sample sequenced in a study of naive and memory T cell subsets. Whole-study findings and limits: Naive repertoires, especially CD8, held a few larger clonotypes, possibly memory cells re-expressing CD45RA.

An equimolar mix of two oligonucleotides served as the beta constant-region primer for TRBC1 and TRBC2. Ligated cDNA was amplified by four rounds of PCR with nested alpha and beta constant-region primers and SP2. TCRdb called the UMI-ligation and nested PCR reads again in MiXCR, with one record for every CDR3 protein. The repertoire has over 110,000 distinct CDR3 sequences, 15% to 25% of them found once; the top ten carry 0.55% to 0.75%. These receptors have no identified antigens. The sample comprised naive CD8+ T cells from blood. The receptors come from a human donor in good health.

This clonotype has a handful of counts. The rearrangement uses TRBV20-1 and TRBJ2-1; 8 positions match TRBD1. Germline assignment: CDR1 DFQATT and CDR2 SNEGSKA (reference sequence). CDR3 size: 12 residues. J lost 8 bases, V lost 6 bases, and 6 bases had no gene match. CDR3 sequence: CSAQGQADEQFF. The CDR3, as DNA: TGCAGTGCACAGGGACAGGCCGATGAGCAGTTCTTC.

The chain is built from TRBV6-5 and TRBJ2-3, with D hard to call. Germline V gives CDR1 MNHEY, CDR2 SVGAGI. Between the trimmed V and J ends, which lost 5 bases and 1 base, there was a span of 13 bases. The CDR3 covers 15 residues. The DNA for the CDR3 is TGTGCCAGCAGTCGTCTCGGCGGACGCACAGATACGCAGTATTTT. It codes for CASSRLGGRTDTQYF.

The gene calls are TRBV7-9 and TRBJ2-7; TRBD1 is a possible D gene (6 bases). CDR1 is SEHNR, CDR2 FQNEAQ, per germline (reference sequence). Between the trimmed V and J ends, which lost 8 bases and 4 bases, there was a span of 18 bases. The CDR3 is made up of 14 amino acids. The CDR3 spells CASVALTGSYEQYF. CDR3 in DNA: TGTGCCAGCGTAGCACTGACAGGTTCGTACGAGCAGTACTTC. Supplemented by reference TRBV7-9 and TRBJ2-7, the full variable domain reads DTGVSQNPRHKITKRGQNVTFRCDPISEHNRLYWYRQTLGQGPEFLTYFQNEAQLEKSRLLSDRFSAERPKGSFSTLEIQRTEQGDSAMYLCASVALTGSYEQYFGPGTRLTVT.

This clonotype has only a few counts. V gene TRBV7-2 combines with J gene TRBJ2-1; TRBD2 is a possible D gene (6 bases). The CDR3 loop spans 16 amino acids. V lost 3 bases, J lost 7 bases, and 19 bases lay in between. Per the germline V gene, CDR1 is SGHTA and CDR2 is FQGNSA. CDR3 DNA: TGTGCCAGCAGCTTTCTTCCCGGGGCCGCGGGGAATGAGCAGTTCTTC. Translation: CASSFLPGAAGNEQFF.

This chain connects TRBV21-1 to TRBJ2-1; the DNA was not compared with TRBD1, the D call given in the table. TRBV21-1 constitutes a pseudogene. The CDR3 totals 14 residues. CDR3 DNA: TGTGCCAGCAGCAAAGTCCCGACCTACAATGAGCAGTTCTTC. Protein sequence: CASSKVPTYNEQFF.

This clonotype was found a few times. The gene calls are TRBV6-5 and TRBJ2-7, with D possibly TRBD1 on 6 matching bases. Trimming took 4 bases from V and 3 from J, leaving 16 bases between them. The V gene's germline CDR1 is MNHEY and CDR2 SVGAGI. There are 15 residues in the CDR3. The CDR3 region has the DNA TGTGCCAGCAGTTGCCTCGAGAGGGACAACTACGAGCAGTACTTC. Protein sequence: CASSCLERDNYEQYF.

This chain connects TRBV27 to TRBJ2-7, with D unresolved. The ends were cut back, 5 bases at V and 3 bases at J, with 11 bases in the middle. Germline CDR1 reads MNHEY; CDR2 reads SMNVEV (reference sequence). This CDR3 spans 13 amino acids. CDR3 residues: CASSVDGFYEQYF. CDR3 coding DNA: TGTGCCAGCAGTGTAGACGGCTTCTACGAGCAGTACTTC.

V gene TRBV27 combines with J gene TRBJ2-5; the D gene could be TRBD1 or TRBD2 (5 bases each). The V end was cut by 5 bases, the J end by 4 bases, with 17 bases between. Looked up from germline, CDR1 is MNHEY and CDR2 is SMNVEV (reference sequence). The CDR3 length is 15 residues. DNA of the CDR3: TGTGCCAGCAGTCCCGGTGGGGGATGGGGAGAGACCCAGTACTTC. It codes for CASSPGGGWGETQYF.

This clonotype was detected only a few times. The chain joins TRBV3-1 to TRBJ1-1; D uncertain. This CDR3 contains 12 residues. The germline V gene has CDR1 LGHDT and CDR2 YNNKEL (reference sequence). V shed 5 bases and J shed 6 bases, with 10 bases lying between them. The CDR3 loop reads CASSYYSAEAFF. CDR3 nucleotides: TGTGCCAGCAGCTACTACTCCGCTGAAGCTTTCTTT.

This chain uses TRBV6-6 with TRBJ2-7, with 7 bases identical to TRBD1. The CDR3 loop spans 14 amino acids. Germline V CDR1 and CDR2: MNHNY, SVGAGI (reference sequence). V shed 6 bases and J 2 bases; nucleotides not matched to a gene: 7. The CDR3 spells CASSPGTAPYEQYF. Here the CDR3 DNA reads TGTGCCAGCAGCCCCGGGACAGCTCCCTACGAGCAGTACTTC.

The V call is TRBV27, the J call TRBJ2-7, with TRBD1 matching over 7 bases. Germline CDR1 and CDR2: MNHEY and SMNVEV (reference sequence). V was clipped by 6 bases and J by 3 bases; unmatched bases: 14. The CDR3 runs to 16 residues. CDR3: CASRPGQPVPLYEQYF. The CDR3, as DNA: TGTGCCAGCAGGCCGGGACAGCCCGTCCCCCTCTACGAGCAGTACTTC.

This clonotype was picked up a small number of times. The CDR3 here is CASSYRGTSVGTERNTIYF. In DNA form, the CDR3 reads TGTGCCAGCAGTTACAGGGGGACCTCTGTGGGAACGGAAAGAAACACCATATATTTT. The chain is built from TRBV6-5 and TRBJ1-3; a weak D match, TRBD1 (6 bases). The V gene's germline CDR1 is MNHEY and CDR2 SVGAGI. The CDR3 contains 19 residues. With 2 bases removed from V and 5 bases from J, the gap between germline ends came to 25 bases.

V and J are TRBV6-6 and TRBJ2-7; 12 bases agree with TRBD1. The CDR3 extends over 18 amino acids. CDR1 and CDR2 (germline): MNHNY, SVGAGI (reference sequence). V dropped 0 bases and J dropped 4; count of bases not matched to a gene: 10. CDR3 region: CASSYSPPGTGGFYEQYF. CDR3 sequence (DNA): TGTGCCAGCAGTTACTCGCCACCCGGGACAGGGGGCTTTTACGAGCAGTACTTC.

The rearrangement uses TRBV25-1 and TRBJ1-1; D remains ambiguous. CDR1 MGHDK and CDR2 SYGVNS come from the germline V gene. Trimming stripped 7 bases from V and 1 base from J, with 4 bases between. CDR3 length: 11 residues. The CDR3 DNA reads as TGTGCCAGCATGGAGAACACTGAAGCTTTCTTT. Encoded protein: CASMENTEAFF.

The chain combines TRBV6-6 with TRBJ1-5; TRBD1 aligns across 7 bases. V lost 2 bases, J lost 6 bases, and 7 bases stayed unmatched. The CDR3 length is 15 residues. Germline CDR1 and CDR2: MNHNY and SVGAGI (reference sequence). CDR3 coding DNA: TGTGCCAGCAGTTACCTAGACAGGGCGGGTCAGCCCCAGCATTTT. This translates into CASSYLDRAGQPQHF.

This chain joins TRBV7-6 and TRBJ2-1; 11 bases align to TRBD2. The V segment lost 4 bases and the J segment 3 bases; nucleotides outside the gene matches: 5. The CDR3 runs 16 residues. From germline, CDR1 is SGHVS and CDR2 FNYEAQ. The CDR3 loop reads CASSYHTSGSYNEQFF. The CDR3 bases are TGTGCCAGCAGCTACCACACTAGCGGGAGCTACAATGAGCAGTTCTTC. Full variable domain (remainder filled in from reference TRBV7-6 and TRBJ2-1): GAGVSQSPRYKVTKRGQDVALRCDPISGHVSLYWYRQALGQGPEFLTYFNYEAQQDKSGLPNDRFSAERPEGSISTLTIQRTEQRDSAMYRCASSYHTSGSYNEQFFGPGTRLTVL.

This clonotype has only a few counts. The rearrangement links TRBV28 to TRBJ1-2; D is unresolved. Trimming stripped 7 bases from V and 2 bases from J, with 5 bases between. In germline, CDR1 is MDHEN, CDR2 SYDVKM. This CDR3 has 11 residues. DNA of the CDR3: TGTGCCAGCACCGGCAACTATGGCTACACCTTC. Protein: CASTGNYGYTF.

The V gene is TRBV9, the J gene TRBJ2-3, with 10 bases fitting TRBD2. The V gene end was trimmed by 4 bases and the J gene end by 4 bases; junction bases not matched to a gene: 9. CDR3 length: 16 residues. Germline CDR1 reads SGDLS; CDR2 reads YYNGEE. This CDR3 is CASSPEGAGGSDTQYF. CDR3 in DNA: TGTGCCAGCAGCCCCGAAGGAGCGGGAGGGTCAGATACGCAGTATTTT. The full variable domain, rest sourced from reference TRBV9 and TRBJ2-3, is DSGVTQTPKHLITATGQRVTLRCSPRSGDLSVYWYQQSLDQGLQFLIQYYNGEERAKGNILERFSAQQFPDLHSELNLSSLELGDSALYFCASSPEGAGGSDTQYFGPGTRLTVL.

This clonotype was counted only a few times. The V call is TRBV5-1, the J call TRBJ1-5; D uncertain. This CDR3 spans 14 amino acids. From germline, CDR1 is SGHRS and CDR2 YFSETQ. V was cut by 3 bases and J by 8 bases, with 15 bases left in between. The CDR3 spells CASSSDTDVEPQHF. In DNA form, the CDR3 reads TGCGCCAGCAGCTCCGACACGGATGTGGAGCCCCAGCATTTT.

This sequence joins TRBV29-1 and TRBJ2-2; 7 nucleotides agree with TRBD2. The trim removed 7 bases at V and 6 bases at J, leaving 5 bases unmatched. CDR3 size: 12 residues. Germline CDR1 SQVTM, CDR2 ANQGSEA. CDR3 sequence (DNA): TGCAGCGCCGCAACTAGCGCCGGGGAGCTGTTTTTT. Amino acids: CSAATSAGELFF.

The rearrangement links TRBV29-1 to TRBJ2-7, with TRBD1 identical over 9 bases. The CDR3 extends over 14 amino acids. J gave up 0 bases and V 3 bases, and 3 bases lay outside the gene matches. Germline CDR1 reads SQVTM; CDR2 reads ANQGSEA. Here the CDR3 DNA reads TGCAGCGTTGACGGGACAGGGAGCTCCTACGAGCAGTACTTC. This gives the protein CSVDGTGSSYEQYF.